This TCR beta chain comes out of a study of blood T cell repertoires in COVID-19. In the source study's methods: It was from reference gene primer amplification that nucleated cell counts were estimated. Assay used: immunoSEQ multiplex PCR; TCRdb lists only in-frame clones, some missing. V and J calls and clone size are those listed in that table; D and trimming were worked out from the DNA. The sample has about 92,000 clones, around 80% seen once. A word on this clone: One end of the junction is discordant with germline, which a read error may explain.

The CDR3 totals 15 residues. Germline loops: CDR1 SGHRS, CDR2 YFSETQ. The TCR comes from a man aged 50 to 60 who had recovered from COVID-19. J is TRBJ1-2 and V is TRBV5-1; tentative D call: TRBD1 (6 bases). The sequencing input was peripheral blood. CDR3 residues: CARSLGGGAGYGYTF. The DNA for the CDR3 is TGCGCCCGCAGCTTGGGCGGGGGGGCCGGCTATGGCTACACCTTC.